The clone carrying this T cell receptor beta chain was counted a few times. This entry is derived from a study of prognosis after radiotherapy for stage I lung cancer. In the study overall: Recruitment took place in Nanjing, China, where patients with stage I non-small cell lung cancer were enrolled between early 2018 and 2019. In 3 to 5 fractions, radiotherapy was administered as SBRT with a biologically effective dose of at least 100 Gy.

J lost 0 bases, V lost 8 bases, and 4 bases had no gene match. The CDR3 is made up of 14 amino acids. Germline V lookup: CDR1 SNHLY, CDR2 FYNNEI. Amplification of TCR beta CDR3 from genomic DNA used two-round multiplex PCR. Individual primers that were specific to each TRBV and TRBJ gene served in first-round PCR. TCRdb passed the multiplex PCR reads through MiXCR, listing each CDR3 protein once. The sample records about 14,000 distinct CDR3 sequences, 55% to 70% being singletons. This TCR was sampled from a donor aged 50 or older with non-small cell lung cancer. The chain joins TRBV2 to TRBJ2-7, with 10 bases matching TRBD2. Sequencing used PBMCs, obtained before or after stereotactic body radiation therapy (not recorded which). CDR3 nucleotide sequence: TGTGCCAGCCAGCGGGGGGGGAGCTCCTACGAGCAGTACTTC. This gives the protein CASQRGGSSYEQYF.